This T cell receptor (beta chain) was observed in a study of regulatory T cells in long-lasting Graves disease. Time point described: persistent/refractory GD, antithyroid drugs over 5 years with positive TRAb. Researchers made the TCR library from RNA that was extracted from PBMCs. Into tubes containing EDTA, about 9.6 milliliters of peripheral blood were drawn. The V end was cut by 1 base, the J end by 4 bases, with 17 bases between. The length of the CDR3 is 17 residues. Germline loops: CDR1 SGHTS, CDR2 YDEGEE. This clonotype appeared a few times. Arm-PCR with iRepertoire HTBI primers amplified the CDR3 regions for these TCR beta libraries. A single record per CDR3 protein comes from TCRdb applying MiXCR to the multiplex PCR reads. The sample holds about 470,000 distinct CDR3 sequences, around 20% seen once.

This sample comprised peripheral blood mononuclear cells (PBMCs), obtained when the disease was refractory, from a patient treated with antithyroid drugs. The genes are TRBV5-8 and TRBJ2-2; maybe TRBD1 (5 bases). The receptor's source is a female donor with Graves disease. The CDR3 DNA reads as TGTGCCAGCAGCTTGTCGCCGACAGCTCCAGCCACCGGGGAGCTGTTTTTT. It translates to CASSLSPTAPATGELFF.